Each of the 8 T cell receptor beta chains below was sequenced from the same sample in a study of molecular identifiers for immune sequencing clone quantification. MiXCR was run by TCRdb on the PCR reads, yielding one entry per CDR3 protein. The sample lists fewer than 350,000 distinct CDR3 sequences; 24% were seen once. The sample comprised naive CD8+ T cells from blood, with Jurkat cell RNA spiked in. Subset in this sample: FACS-sorted CD8+CD4-CCR7+CD45RA+ naive T cells. These receptors were taken from a human donor in good health. Some libraries in this study had Jurkat cell RNA spiked in.

This clonotype was counted many times. The V call is TRBV4-1, the J call TRBJ1-5; no definite D call. CDR3 size: 13 residues. Per the germline V gene, CDR1 is MGHRA and CDR2 is YSYEKL. V was cut by 1 base and J by 5 bases, with 6 bases left in between. The chain's CDR3 is CASSQGQDQPQHF. CDR3 nucleotide sequence: TGCGCCAGCAGCCAAGGGCAGGATCAGCCCCAGCATTTT.

This rearrangement joins TRBV6-2 or TRBV6-3 to TRBJ2-4; TRBD1 agrees at 7 bases. This CDR3 region has 17 residues. CDR1 and CDR2 (germline): MNHEY, SVGEGT. Trimming at V came to 5 bases and at J to 0 bases, leaving 10 bases not matched to a gene. The DNA for the CDR3 is TGTGCCAGCAGTCAACTGGGGACAGTTCTAGCCAAAAACATTCAGTACTTC. This translates into CASSQLGTVLAKNIQYF.

This clonotype was counted a few times. The chain is built from TRBV12-3 or TRBV12-4 and TRBJ1-3; D is undetermined. This CDR3 comprises 14 residues. The germline V and J ends were trimmed by 7 bases and 5 bases, with 15 bases remaining between them. The CDR3 spells CASTNPEARNTIYF. The CDR3 nucleotides are TGTGCCAGCACCAACCCAGAGGCCCGAAACACCATATATTTT.

This chain links TRBV19 with TRBJ1-1; D unclear. V was clipped by 8 bases and J by 0 bases, with 10 bases between them. The CDR3 extends over 13 amino acids. Germline-derived CDR1 and CDR2 are LNHDA and SQIVND (reference sequence). CDR3 amino acids: CASLGSLNTEAFF. The CDR3 region has the DNA TGTGCCAGTCTCGGATCCCTGAACACTGAAGCTTTCTTT.

About this clonotype: A much larger clone is a single base away; this may be a read error. The CDR3 here is CGVPSPDEQFF. Here the CDR3 DNA reads TGCGGCGTTCCTTCCCCCGATGAGCAGTTCTTC. The genes are TRBV29-1 and TRBJ2-1; the D is unclear. Germline V gene data show CDR1 as SQVTM and CDR2 as ANQGSEA. This CDR3 has 11 amino acids.

The rearrangement links TRBV11-2 to TRBJ2-1; 10 bases agree with TRBD2. V was clipped by 1 base and J by 6 bases; unmatched bases: 3. The CDR3 contains 15 residues. Germline loops: CDR1 SGHAT, CDR2 FQNNGV. The CDR3 sequence is CASSLGRTSGNEQFF. As DNA, the CDR3 is TGTGCCAGCAGCTTAGGTCGGACTAGCGGCAATGAGCAGTTCTTC. Complete variable domain (other parts from reference TRBV11-2 and TRBJ2-1): EAGVAQSPRYKIIEKRQSVAFWCNPISGHATLYWYQQILGQGPKLLIQFQNNGVVDDSQLPKDRFSAERLKGVDSTLKIQPAKLEDSAVYLCASSLGRTSGNEQFFGPGTRLTVL.

A few counts support this clonotype. CDR3 DNA: TGCAGTGCTAGACTCAAGCCCGCGCCGAATTACGAGCAGTACTTC. Amino acids: CSARLKPAPNYEQYF. V is TRBV20-1 and J is TRBJ2-7; no definite D call. Germline V gene lookup returns CDR1 DFQATT and CDR2 SNEGSKA (reference sequence). The germline V and J ends were trimmed by 2 bases and 4 bases, with 18 bases remaining between them. CDR3 length equals 15 residues.

This clonotype has only a few counts. V is TRBV20-1 and J is TRBJ2-5; D not certain. V lost 3 bases to trimming and J lost 4 bases, with 9 bases between them. Germline V CDR1 and CDR2: DFQATT, SNEGSKA (reference sequence). This CDR3 comprises 12 residues. The CDR3 region is CSASRSGETQYF. In DNA, the CDR3 is TGCAGTGCTAGTCGGTCCGGAGAGACCCAGTACTTC.